One and the same sample provided the 6 T cell receptor beta chains below, sequenced in a study of naive and memory T cell subsets. Findings of the study overall: Possibly reflecting memory cells re-expressing CD45RA, a few larger clonotypes occurred in naive repertoires, especially CD8.

These TCRs' antigens remain unknown. An equimolar mix of two oligonucleotides served as the beta constant-region primer for TRBC1 and TRBC2. Four rounds of PCR amplified the ligated cDNA using nested alpha and beta constant-region primers plus SP2. TCRdb itself ran the UMI-ligation and nested PCR reads through MiXCR, one entry per CDR3 protein. The sample yields roughly 150,000 distinct CDR3 sequences, about 23% seen once. The sample comprised naive CD4+ T cells from blood. Every receptor here comes from a human donor in good health.

V is TRBV6-2 or TRBV6-3 and J is TRBJ1-1; weak D call: TRBD1 (5 bases). This CDR3 is 17 amino acids long. The V gene's germline CDR1 is MNHEY and CDR2 SVGEGT. With 0 bases removed from V and 4 bases from J, the gap between germline ends came to 18 bases. The CDR3 DNA follows: TGTGCCAGCAGTTACTCCTTCCGACAGCGCGCTGTCACTGAAGCTTTCTTT. Residues: CASSYSFRQRAVTEAFF.

This clonotype was counted between two and nine times. The chain carries TRBV27 and TRBJ1-2; D may be TRBD1 (6 bases). Trimming removed 8 bases at V and 6 bases at J, with 22 bases between. Germline CDR1 MNHEY, CDR2 SMNVEV (reference sequence). The CDR3 covers 15 residues. CDR3 in DNA: TGTGCCAGCGCCCCCCATCTGGGCAGGGGTAATGGCTACACCTTC. Protein product: CASAPHLGRGNGYTF.

The V and J genes are TRBV3-1 and TRBJ2-3; either TRBD1 or TRBD2 may fit D (6 bases each). The V gene lost 0 bases and the J gene lost 1 base, with 8 bases spanning the gap. CDR3 length equals 15 residues. Germline assignment: CDR1 LGHDT and CDR2 YNNKEL (reference sequence). CDR3 sequence: CASSQDGGGTDTQYF. The CDR3 DNA follows: TGTGCCAGCAGCCAAGACGGGGGCGGCACAGATACGCAGTATTTT.

This chain joins TRBV14 and TRBJ1-2; D might be TRBD1 (5 bases). V was cut by 1 base and J by 6 bases, with 12 bases left in between. This CDR3 comprises 14 residues. Germline assignment: CDR1 SGHDN and CDR2 FVKESK. The CDR3: CASSQAGVYNGYTF. The CDR3 nucleotides are TGTGCCAGCAGCCAAGCGGGGGTCTATAATGGCTACACCTTC.

This clonotype has ten or more counts. The chain recombines TRBV6-5 with TRBJ2-2, with 7 bases aligning to TRBD1. The CDR3 extends over 15 amino acids. The germline V gene has CDR1 MNHEY and CDR2 SVGAGI. Trimming took 4 bases from V and 3 from J; bases not matched to a gene: 5. Here the CDR3 DNA reads TGTGCCAGCAGTTCGGGACAGATGGACACCGGGGAGCTGTTTTTT. Its translation: CASSSGQMDTGELFF.

The genes are TRBV9 and TRBJ1-1, with D uncertain. Trimming removed 4 bases at V and 0 bases at J, with 13 bases between. This CDR3 spans 15 amino acids. Germline CDR1 reads SGDLS; CDR2 reads YYNGEE. CDR3: CASSPRYSVNTEAFF. CDR3 bases: TGTGCCAGCAGCCCGCGTTATTCAGTGAACACTGAAGCTTTCTTT.